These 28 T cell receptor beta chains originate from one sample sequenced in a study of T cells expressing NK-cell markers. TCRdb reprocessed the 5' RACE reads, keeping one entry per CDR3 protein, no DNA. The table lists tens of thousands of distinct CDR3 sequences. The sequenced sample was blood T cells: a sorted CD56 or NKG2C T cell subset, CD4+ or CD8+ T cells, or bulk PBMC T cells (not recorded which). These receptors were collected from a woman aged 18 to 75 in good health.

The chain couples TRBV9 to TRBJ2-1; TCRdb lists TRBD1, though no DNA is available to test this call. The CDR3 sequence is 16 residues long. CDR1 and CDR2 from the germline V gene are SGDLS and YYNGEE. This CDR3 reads CASSPPKGTSYNEQFF.

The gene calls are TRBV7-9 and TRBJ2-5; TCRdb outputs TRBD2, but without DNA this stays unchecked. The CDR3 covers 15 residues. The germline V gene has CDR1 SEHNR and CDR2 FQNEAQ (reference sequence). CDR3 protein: CASSLPGLGQETQYF.

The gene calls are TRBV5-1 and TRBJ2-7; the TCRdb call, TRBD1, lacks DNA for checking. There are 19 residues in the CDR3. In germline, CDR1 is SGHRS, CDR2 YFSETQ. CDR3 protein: CASSLVGSRPGQWSYEQYF.

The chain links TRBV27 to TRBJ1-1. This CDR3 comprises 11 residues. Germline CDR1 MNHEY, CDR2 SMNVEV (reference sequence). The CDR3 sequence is CASSFGTEAFF.

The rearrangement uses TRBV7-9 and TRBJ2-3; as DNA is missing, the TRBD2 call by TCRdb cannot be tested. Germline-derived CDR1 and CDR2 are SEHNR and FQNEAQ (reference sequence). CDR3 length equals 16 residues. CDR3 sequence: CASSSPSGRAVNTQYF.

This chain's CDR3 is CASSLVQGNYEQYF. This rearrangement joins TRBV5-1 to TRBJ2-7; TCRdb indicates TRBD1, and absent DNA this call remains unverified. Germline V gene lookup returns CDR1 SGHRS and CDR2 YFSETQ. CDR3 size: 14 residues.

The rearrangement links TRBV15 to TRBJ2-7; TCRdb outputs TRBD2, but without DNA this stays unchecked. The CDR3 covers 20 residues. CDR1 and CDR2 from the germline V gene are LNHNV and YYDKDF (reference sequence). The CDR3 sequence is CATSRDSPGTWTSGYYEQYF.

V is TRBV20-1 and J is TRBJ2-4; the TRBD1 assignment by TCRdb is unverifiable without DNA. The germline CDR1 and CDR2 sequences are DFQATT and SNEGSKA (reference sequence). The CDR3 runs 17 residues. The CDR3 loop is CSAHREGSRRAKNIQYF.

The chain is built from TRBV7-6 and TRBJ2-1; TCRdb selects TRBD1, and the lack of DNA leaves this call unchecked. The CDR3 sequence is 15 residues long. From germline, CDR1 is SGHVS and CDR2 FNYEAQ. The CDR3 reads CASSQTGGDLDEQFF.

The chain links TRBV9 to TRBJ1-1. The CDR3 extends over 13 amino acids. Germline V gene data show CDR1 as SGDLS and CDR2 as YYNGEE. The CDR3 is CASSGKQGTEAFF.

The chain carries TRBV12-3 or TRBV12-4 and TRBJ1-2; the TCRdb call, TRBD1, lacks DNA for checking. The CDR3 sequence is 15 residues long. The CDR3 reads CASSLAPTGGSGYTF.

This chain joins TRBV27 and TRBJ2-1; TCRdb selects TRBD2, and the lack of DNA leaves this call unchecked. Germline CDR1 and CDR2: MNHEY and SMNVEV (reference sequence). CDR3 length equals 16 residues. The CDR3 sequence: CASSFDSGDPYNEQFF.

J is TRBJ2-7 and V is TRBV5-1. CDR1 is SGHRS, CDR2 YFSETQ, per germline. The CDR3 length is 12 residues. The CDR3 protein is CASSLDGYEQYF.

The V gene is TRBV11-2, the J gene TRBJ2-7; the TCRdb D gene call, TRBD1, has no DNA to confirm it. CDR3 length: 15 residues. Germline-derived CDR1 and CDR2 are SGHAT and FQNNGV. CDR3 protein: CASSFRDRQSYEQYF.

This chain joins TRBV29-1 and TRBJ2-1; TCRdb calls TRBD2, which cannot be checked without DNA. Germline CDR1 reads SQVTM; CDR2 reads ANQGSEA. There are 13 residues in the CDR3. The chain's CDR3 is CSGDLGGYNEQFF.

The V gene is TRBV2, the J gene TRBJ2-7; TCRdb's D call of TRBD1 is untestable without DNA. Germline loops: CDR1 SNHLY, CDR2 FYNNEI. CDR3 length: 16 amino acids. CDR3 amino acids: CASSEVGADRVFEQYF.

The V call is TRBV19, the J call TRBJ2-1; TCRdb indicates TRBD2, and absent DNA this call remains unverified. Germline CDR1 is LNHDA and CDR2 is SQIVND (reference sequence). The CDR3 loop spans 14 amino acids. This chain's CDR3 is CASSISGGPNEQFF.

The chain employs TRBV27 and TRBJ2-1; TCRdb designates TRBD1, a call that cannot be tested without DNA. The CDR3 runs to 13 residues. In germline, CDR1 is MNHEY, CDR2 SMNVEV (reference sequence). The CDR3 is CASTGTGGPEQFF.

The CDR3 sequence is CASSPRDVGGTDTQYF. The gene calls are TRBV7-9 and TRBJ2-3; TCRdb selects TRBD1, and the lack of DNA leaves this call unchecked. The length of the CDR3 is 16 residues. Per germline, CDR1 SEHNR and CDR2 FQNEAQ (reference sequence).

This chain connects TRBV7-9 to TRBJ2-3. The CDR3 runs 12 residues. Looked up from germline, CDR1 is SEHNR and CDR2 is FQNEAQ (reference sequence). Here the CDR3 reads CASSVIRASKDF.

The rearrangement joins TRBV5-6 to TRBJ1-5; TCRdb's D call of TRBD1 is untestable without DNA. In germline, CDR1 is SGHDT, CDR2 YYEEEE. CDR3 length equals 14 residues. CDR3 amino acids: CASSPGTFNQPQHF.

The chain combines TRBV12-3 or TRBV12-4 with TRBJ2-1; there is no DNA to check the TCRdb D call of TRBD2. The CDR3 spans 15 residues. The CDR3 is CASSVGLAGVPEQFF.

CDR3 amino acids: CASSSGGGHEGQYF. The V and J genes are TRBV5-1 and TRBJ2-4; the TRBD1 assignment by TCRdb is unverifiable without DNA. CDR1 is SGHRS, CDR2 YFSETQ, per germline. This CDR3 spans 14 amino acids. Filled out from reference TRBV5-1 and TRBJ2-4, the complete variable domain reads KAGVTQTPRYLIKTRGQQVTLSCSPISGHRSVSWYQQTPGQGLQFLFEYFSETQRNKGNFPGRFSGRQFSNSRSEMNVSTLELGDSALYLCASSSGGGHEGQYFGAGTRLSVL.

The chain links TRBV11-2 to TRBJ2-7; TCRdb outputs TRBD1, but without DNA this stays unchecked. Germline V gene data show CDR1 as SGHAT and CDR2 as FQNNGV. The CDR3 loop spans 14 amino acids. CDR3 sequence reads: CASSFGTGPYEQYF.

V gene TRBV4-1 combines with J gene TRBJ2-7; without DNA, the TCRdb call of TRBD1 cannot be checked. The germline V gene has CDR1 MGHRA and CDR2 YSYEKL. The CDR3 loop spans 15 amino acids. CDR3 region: CASSQVTGEYYEQYF.

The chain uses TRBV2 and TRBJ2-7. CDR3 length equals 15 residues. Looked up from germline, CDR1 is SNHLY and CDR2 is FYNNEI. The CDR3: CASSEYEYSGYEQYF.

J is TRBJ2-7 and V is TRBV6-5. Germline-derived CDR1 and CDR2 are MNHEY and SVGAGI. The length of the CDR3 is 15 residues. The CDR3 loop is CASSYSPDVNYEQYF.

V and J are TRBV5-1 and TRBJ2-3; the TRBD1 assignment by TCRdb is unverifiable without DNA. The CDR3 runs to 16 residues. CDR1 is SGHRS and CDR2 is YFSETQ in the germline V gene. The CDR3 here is CASSKTGTGELDTQYF.